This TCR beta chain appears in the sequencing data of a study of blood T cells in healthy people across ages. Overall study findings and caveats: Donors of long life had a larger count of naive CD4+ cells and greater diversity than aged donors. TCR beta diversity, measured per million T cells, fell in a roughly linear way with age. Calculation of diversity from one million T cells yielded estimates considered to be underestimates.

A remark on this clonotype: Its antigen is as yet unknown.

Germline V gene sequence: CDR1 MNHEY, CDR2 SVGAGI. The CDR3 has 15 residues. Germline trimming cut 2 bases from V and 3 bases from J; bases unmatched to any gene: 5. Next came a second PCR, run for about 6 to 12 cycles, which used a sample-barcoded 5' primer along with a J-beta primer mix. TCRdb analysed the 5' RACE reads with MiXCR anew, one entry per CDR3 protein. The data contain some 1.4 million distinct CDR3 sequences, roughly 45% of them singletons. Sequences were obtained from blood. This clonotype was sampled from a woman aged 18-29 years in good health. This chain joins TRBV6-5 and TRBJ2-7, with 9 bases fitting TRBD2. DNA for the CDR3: TGTGCCAGCAGTTACGGTGCGGGAGGGGTCTACGAGCAGTACTTC. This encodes CASSYGAGGVYEQYF.